The T cell receptor beta chain described here comes from a study of blood T cell repertoires in COVID-19. Study details: Nucleic acid was either cDNA or gDNA, and it came from T cells, B-cell-depleted T cells, or PBMCs.

Authors' methods: Amplification with reference gene primers provided the estimates of nucleated cell counts. The data were produced by immunoSEQ multiplex PCR, yet TCRdb's version contains in-frame clones alone and is incomplete. Clonal size and the V and J genes are those of that table, whereas D and trimming came from the DNA. The sample contains 300,000 to 400,000 clones, approximately 87% of which appear only once. The germline V gene has CDR1 KGHSH and CDR2 LQKENI. V was clipped by 3 bases and J by 2 bases, with 11 bases between them. This CDR3 region has 14 residues. The rearrangement uses TRBV18 and TRBJ2-7; no firm D call. The sample consisted of peripheral blood. The clonotype comes from a woman aged 50 to 60 who had recovered from COVID-19. CDR3 sequence: CASSPVRFPYEQYF. DNA of the CDR3: TGTGCCAGCTCACCCGTCCGTTTCCCCTACGAGCAGTACTTC.